Below, 2 T cell receptor beta chains from the same sample are listed, as sequenced in a study of shared clonotypes between healthy human individuals. CD45RO-negative, CCR7-positively selected cells formed the naive CD8 fraction, excluding terminally differentiated effector memory CD45RA+ cells. TCRdb's table, derived via immunoSEQ multiplex PCR, lists solely in-frame clones and lacks some. The profile shows approximately 2,200,000 clones, approximately 94% of them singletons. The sample comprised naive CD8+ T cells from PBMCs. The receptors were sampled from a man aged 18 to 29 in good health. Some clones in this sample may be carry-over from other donors' samples.

The V call is TRBV14, the J call TRBJ2-3; tentative D call: TRBD2 (6 bases). In germline, CDR1 is SGHDN, CDR2 FVKESK. Trimming removed 4 bases from V and 1 base from J, with 21 bases in between. The CDR3 is made up of 18 amino acids. As DNA, the CDR3 is TGTGCCAGCAGCCGAATGCCCCGAAGGCGGGAAGGCACAGATACGCAGTATTTT. Protein: CASSRMPRRREGTDTQYF.

The rearrangement links TRBV7-9 to TRBJ2-5, with 9 bases identical to TRBD2. This CDR3 contains 15 residues. Germline-derived CDR1 and CDR2 are SEHNR and FQNEAQ (reference sequence). V lost 2 bases and J lost 3; bases outside the gene matches: 4. This chain's CDR3 is CASSLNSGREETQYF. CDR3 DNA: TGTGCCAGCAGCTTAAATAGCGGGAGAGAAGAGACCCAGTACTTC.